A selection of T cell receptor beta chains follows, all from one sample in a study of beta chain features in type 1 diabetes. TCRdb keeps only in-frame clones here, not all; method: immunoSEQ multiplex PCR. Of 400,000 or so clones listed, roughly 13% are singletons. The specimen was naive CD4+ T cells from blood. The receptors were sampled from a woman between 18 and 29 years old with type 1 diabetes. The CDR3 runs from the conserved cysteine through the conserved F or W. The D gene is left open where the match is weak. Some rows mark clone size as missing; the rest say once, few, many or name a class of expanded clone.

J,D,size,V,DNA,CDR3
TRBJ1-1,-,few,TRBV2,TGTGCCAGCAGCGCCCCGAGATTGGCTTTCTTT,CASSAPRLAFF
TRBJ1-1,-,-,TRBV5-1,TGCGCCAGCAGCTCAAGAACAGGGAACACTGAAGCTTTCTTT,CASSSRTGNTEAFF
TRBJ2-7,TRBD2,-,TRBV11-2,TGTGCCAGCAGCTTAGATGTTGGACTAGCTGGATACTCCTACGAGCAGTACTTC,CASSLDVGLAGYSYEQYF
TRBJ1-2,-,once,TRBV15,TGTGCCACCAGCCACCGGGGGGGAGCTAACTATGGCTACACCTTC,CATSHRGGANYGYTF
TRBJ2-5,TRBD2,few,TRBV9,TGTGCCAGCAGCAGAGGGGAGGGCCCGAAGACCCAGTACTTC,CASSRGEGPKTQYF
TRBJ2-5,-,few,TRBV28,TGTGCCAGCGCGACGACAGTCGAGACCCAGTACTTC,CASATTVETQYF
TRBJ2-7,-,-,TRBV11-2,TGTGCCAGCAGCTTAGCGGGGGAAATGGGGCAGTACTTC,CASSLAGEMGQYF
TRBJ1-5,-,-,TRBV5-5,TGTGCCAGCAGCTTGTTACAGCTCAATCAGCCCCAGCATTTT,CASSLLQLNQPQHF
TRBJ1-5,-,-,TRBV10-3,TGTGCCATAAGTCCCCTGGAGGGGTATCAGCCCCAGCATTTT,CAISPLEGYQPQHF
TRBJ2-1,-,few,TRBV11-2,TGTGCCAGCAGCTTAGGGACAATTTCCTACAATGAGCAGTTCTTC,CASSLGTISYNEQFF
TRBJ1-5,-,-,TRBV15,TGTGCCACAATGAGGGCCCATACAACGACAGGTAGCAATCAGCCCCAGCATTTT,CATMRAHTTTGSNQPQHF
TRBJ2-3,-,few,TRBV6-6,TGTGCCAGCAGCAACTCTAAGCGGGTACTCACAGATACGCAGTATTTT,CASSNSKRVLTDTQYF
TRBJ2-5,TRBD2,-,TRBV7-2,TGTGCCAGCAGCCCCCCGGCGGGGGGGGTACAAGAGACCCAGTACTTC,CASSPPAGGVQETQYF
TRBJ2-3,-,-,TRBV7-2,TGTGCCAGCAGCTTAGCCAGGGCGAGCACAGATACGCAGTATTTT,CASSLARASTDTQYF
TRBJ2-1,-,few,TRBV30,TGTGCCTGGAGTCCCCTGGTAGCGGTTCAGTTCTTC,CAWSPLVAVQFF
TRBJ2-1,TRBD2,-,TRBV4-1,TGCGCCAGTAGAGGTAGCGGGGACAATGAGCAGTTCTTC,CASRGSGDNEQFF
TRBJ1-1,-,-,TRBV30,TGTGCCTGGAGAAACCTCGTGGGGAGATTGAACACTGAAGCTTTCTTT,CAWRNLVGRLNTEAFF
TRBJ2-7,TRBD1,-,TRBV5-1,TGCGCCAGCAGCTCTTTAGACAGGGCCTTAGCTTACGAGCAGTACTTC,CASSSLDRALAYEQYF
TRBJ2-7,TRBD1,few,TRBV18,TGTGCCAGCTCACCCTCGACAGGGGGCTACGAGCAGTACTTC,CASSPSTGGYEQYF
TRBJ1-2,TRBD1,-,TRBV7-2,TGTGCCAGCAGCTTTGACAGGGGCGGCTACACCTTC,CASSFDRGGYTF
TRBJ2-2,TRBD1,few,TRBV7-9,TGTGCCAGCACTCACGGGGACAGGGGGCGTACCGGGGAGCTGTTTTTT,CASTHGDRGRTGELFF
TRBJ1-4,-,few,TRBV28,TGTGCCAGCGGGCCCAATGAAAAACTGTTTTTT,CASGPNEKLFF